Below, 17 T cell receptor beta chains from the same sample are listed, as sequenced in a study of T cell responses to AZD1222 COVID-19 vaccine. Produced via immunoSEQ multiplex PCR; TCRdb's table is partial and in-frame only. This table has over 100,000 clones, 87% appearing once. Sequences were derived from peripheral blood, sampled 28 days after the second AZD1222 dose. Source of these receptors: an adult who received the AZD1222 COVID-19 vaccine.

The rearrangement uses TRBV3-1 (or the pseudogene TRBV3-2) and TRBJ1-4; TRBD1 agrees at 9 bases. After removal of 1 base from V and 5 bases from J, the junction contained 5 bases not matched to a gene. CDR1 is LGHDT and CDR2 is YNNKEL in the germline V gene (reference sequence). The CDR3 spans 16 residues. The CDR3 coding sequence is TGTGCCAGCAGCCAAGCTGCTGGACAGGGGAATGAAAAACTGTTTTTT. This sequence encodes CASSQAAGQGNEKLFF.

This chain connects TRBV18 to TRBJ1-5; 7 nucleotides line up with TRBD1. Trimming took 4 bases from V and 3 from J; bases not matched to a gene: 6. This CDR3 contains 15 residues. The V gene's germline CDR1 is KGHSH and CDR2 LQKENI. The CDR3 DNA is TGTGCCAGCTCACAGCAGGGACAGAACAATCAGCCCCAGCATTTT. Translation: CASSQQGQNNQPQHF.

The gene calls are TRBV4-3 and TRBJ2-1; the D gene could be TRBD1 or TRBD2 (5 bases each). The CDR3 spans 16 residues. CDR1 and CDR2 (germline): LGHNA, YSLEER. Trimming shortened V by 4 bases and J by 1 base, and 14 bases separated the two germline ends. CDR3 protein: CASSPGASSSYNEQFF. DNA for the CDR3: TGCGCCAGCAGCCCCGGGGCCAGTTCTTCCTACAATGAGCAGTTCTTC.

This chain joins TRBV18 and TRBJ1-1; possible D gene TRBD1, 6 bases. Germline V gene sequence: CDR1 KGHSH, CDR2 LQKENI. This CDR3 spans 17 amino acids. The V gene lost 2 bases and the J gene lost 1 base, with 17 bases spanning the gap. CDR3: CASSPWMAGARNTEAFF. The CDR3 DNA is TGTGCCAGCTCACCATGGATGGCAGGGGCGAGGAACACTGAAGCTTTCTTT.

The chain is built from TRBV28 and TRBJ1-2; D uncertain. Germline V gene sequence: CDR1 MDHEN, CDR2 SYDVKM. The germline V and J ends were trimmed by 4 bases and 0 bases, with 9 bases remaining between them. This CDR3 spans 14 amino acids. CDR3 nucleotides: TGTGCCAGCAGTTCTGGCAGTACTAACTATGGCTACACCTTC. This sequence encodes CASSSGSTNYGYTF.

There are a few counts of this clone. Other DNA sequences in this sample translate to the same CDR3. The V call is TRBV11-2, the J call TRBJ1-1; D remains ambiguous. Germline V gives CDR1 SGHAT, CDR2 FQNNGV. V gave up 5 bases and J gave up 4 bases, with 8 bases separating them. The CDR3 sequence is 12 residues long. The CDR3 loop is CASSRLGTEAFF. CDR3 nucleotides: TGTGCCAGCAGCCGTTTAGGCACTGAAGCTTTCTTT.

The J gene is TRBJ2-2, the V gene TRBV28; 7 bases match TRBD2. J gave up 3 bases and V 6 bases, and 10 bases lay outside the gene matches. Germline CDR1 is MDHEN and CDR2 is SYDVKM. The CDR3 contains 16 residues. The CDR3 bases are TGTGCCAGCAGCGGCAGGACCCTAGCGGACACCGGGGAGCTGTTTTTT. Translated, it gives CASSGRTLADTGELFF.

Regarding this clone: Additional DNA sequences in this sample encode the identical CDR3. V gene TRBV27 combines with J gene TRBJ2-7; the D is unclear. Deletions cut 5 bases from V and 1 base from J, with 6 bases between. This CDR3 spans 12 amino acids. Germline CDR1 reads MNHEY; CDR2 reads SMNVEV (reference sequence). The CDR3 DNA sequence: TGTGCCAGCAGTCCCTCGTCCTACGAGCAGTACTTC. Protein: CASSPSSYEQYF.

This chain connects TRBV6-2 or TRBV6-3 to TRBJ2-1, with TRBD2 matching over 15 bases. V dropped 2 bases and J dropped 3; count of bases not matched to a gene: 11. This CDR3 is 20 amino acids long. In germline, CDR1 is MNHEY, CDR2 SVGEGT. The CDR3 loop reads CASSYEAPGLAGGYYNEQFF. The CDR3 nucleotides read TGTGCCAGCAGTTACGAGGCTCCGGGACTAGCGGGGGGATACTACAATGAGCAGTTCTTC.

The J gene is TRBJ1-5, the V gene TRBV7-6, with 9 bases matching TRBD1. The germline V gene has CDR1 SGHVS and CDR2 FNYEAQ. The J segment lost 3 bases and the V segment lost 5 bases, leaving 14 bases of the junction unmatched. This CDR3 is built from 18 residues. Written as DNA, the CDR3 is TGTGCCAGCAGCCCTCTCTCCCCGGGACAGGGTAACAATCAGCCCCAGCATTTT. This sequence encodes CASSPLSPGQGNNQPQHF.

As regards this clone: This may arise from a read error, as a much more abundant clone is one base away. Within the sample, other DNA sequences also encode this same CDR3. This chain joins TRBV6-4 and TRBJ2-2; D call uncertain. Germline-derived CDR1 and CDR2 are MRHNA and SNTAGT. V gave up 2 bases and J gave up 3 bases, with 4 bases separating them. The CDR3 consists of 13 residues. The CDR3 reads CASSDRDTGELFF. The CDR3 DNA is TGTGCCAGCAGTGACCGGGACACCGGGGAGCTGTTTTTT.

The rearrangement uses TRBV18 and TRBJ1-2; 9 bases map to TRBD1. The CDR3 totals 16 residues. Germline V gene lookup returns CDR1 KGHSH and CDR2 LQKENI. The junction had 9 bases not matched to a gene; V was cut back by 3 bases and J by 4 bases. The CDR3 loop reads CASSPLDGTGSYGYTF. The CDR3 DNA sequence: TGTGCCAGCTCACCCTTGGACGGGACAGGGAGCTATGGCTACACCTTC.

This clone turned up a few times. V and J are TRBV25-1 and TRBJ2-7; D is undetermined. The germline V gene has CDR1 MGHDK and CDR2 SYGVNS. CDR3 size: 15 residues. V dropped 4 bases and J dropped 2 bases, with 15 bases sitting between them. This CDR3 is CASSGQGPVTYEQYF. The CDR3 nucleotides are TGTGCCAGCAGTGGTCAAGGGCCAGTCACCTACGAGCAGTACTTC.

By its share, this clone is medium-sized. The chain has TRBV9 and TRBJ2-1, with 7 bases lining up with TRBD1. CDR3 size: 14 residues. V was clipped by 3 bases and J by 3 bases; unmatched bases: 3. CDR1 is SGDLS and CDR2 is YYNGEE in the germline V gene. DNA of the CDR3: TGTGCCAGCAGCGCAGGGACAGTCTACAATGAGCAGTTCTTC. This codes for CASSAGTVYNEQFF.

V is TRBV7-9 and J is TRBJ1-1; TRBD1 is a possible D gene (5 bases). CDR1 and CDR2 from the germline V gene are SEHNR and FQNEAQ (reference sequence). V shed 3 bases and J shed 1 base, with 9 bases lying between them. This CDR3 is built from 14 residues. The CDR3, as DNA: TGTGCCAGCAGCTTGAGAGGGACGAACACTGAAGCTTTCTTT. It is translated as CASSLRGTNTEAFF. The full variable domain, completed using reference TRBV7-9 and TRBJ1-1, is DTGVSQNPRHKITKRGQNVTFRCDPISEHNRLYWYRQTLGQGPEFLTYFQNEAQLEKSRLLSDRFSAERPKGSFSTLEIQRTEQGDSAMYLCASSLRGTNTEAFFGQGTRLTVV.

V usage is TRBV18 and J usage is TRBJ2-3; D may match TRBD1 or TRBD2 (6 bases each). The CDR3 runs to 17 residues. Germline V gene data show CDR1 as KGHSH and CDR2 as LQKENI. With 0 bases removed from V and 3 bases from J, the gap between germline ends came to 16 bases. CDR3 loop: CASSPPGGGGMTDTQYF. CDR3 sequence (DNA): TGTGCCAGCTCACCACCCGGAGGAGGGGGGATGACAGATACGCAGTATTTT.

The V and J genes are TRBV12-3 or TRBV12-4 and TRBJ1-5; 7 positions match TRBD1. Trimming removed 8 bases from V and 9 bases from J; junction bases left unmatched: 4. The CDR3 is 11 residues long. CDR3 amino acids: CASGQGGPQHF. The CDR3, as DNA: TGTGCCAGCGGGCAGGGGGGGCCCCAGCATTTT.